Following are 4 T cell receptor beta chains from one sample sequenced in a study of PD-L1 blockade in urothelial cancer. Time point denoted: peripheral blood 6 weeks after treatment start. The table came from immunoSEQ multiplex PCR; TCRdb's copy has only in-frame clones and leaves some out. Of tens of thousands of clones in the sample, 70% to 85% are singletons; the top ten hold 1.5% to 2%. This specimen consisted of PBMCs, obtained around atezolizumab (anti-PD-L1) treatment. These receptors were obtained from a man in his fifties or sixties with urothelial cancer.

This rearrangement joins TRBV9 to TRBJ2-1, with 11 bases that match TRBD2. The germline V gene encodes CDR1 SGDLS and CDR2 YYNGEE. J gave up 10 bases and V 2 bases, and 11 bases lay outside the gene matches. This CDR3 has 16 residues. The chain's CDR3 is CASSVRLAGGPQEQFF. The CDR3 DNA is TGTGCCAGCAGCGTCCGGCTAGCGGGAGGTCCCCAGGAGCAGTTCTTC.

With regard to this clone: At one boundary the junction diverges from the germline segment, which might be a read error. This CDR3 reads CASSTDYERYF. For the CDR3, the DNA is TGTGCCAGCAGCACCGACTACGAGCGGTACTTC. This chain joins TRBV5-6 and TRBJ2-7; D might be TRBD2 (5 bases). This CDR3 spans 11 amino acids. Germline V gene data show CDR1 as SGHDT and CDR2 as YYEEEE.

V usage is TRBV15 and J usage is TRBJ1-3, with no clear D. V dropped 3 bases and J dropped 2 bases, with 8 bases sitting between them. In germline, CDR1 is LNHNV, CDR2 YYDKDF (reference sequence). This CDR3 is 14 amino acids long. Here the CDR3 reads CATSSGVAGNTIYF. The CDR3, as DNA: TGTGCCACCAGCAGCGGGGTGGCTGGAAACACCATATATTTT.

This chain links TRBV28 with TRBJ2-4; 10 bases agree with TRBD2. This CDR3 contains 18 residues. Germline V gene sequence: CDR1 MDHEN, CDR2 SYDVKM. J was trimmed by 1 base and V by 3 bases; bases with no gene match: 9. The chain's CDR3 is CASSFLSSGRDAKNIQYF. CDR3 nucleotide sequence: TGTGCCAGCAGTTTTTTGTCCAGCGGGAGGGACGCCAAAAACATTCAGTACTTC.